This T cell receptor beta chain emerged from a study of T cells after posttransplantation cyclophosphamide. Busulfan-fludarabine conditioning, marrow transplant, and cyclophosphamide on days +3 and +4 were administered. Measured with immunoSEQ multiplex PCR; TCRdb has only the in-frame clones, and not every one. The repertoire consists of approximately 10,000 clones, none detected only once. The CDR3 consists of 14 residues. Germline assignment: CDR1 SEHNR and CDR2 FQNEAQ (reference sequence). V lost 6 bases, J lost 6 bases, and 14 bases lay in between. This clone showed up many times. V and J are TRBV7-9 and TRBJ2-2; D is possibly TRBD1 (6 bases). The sequences come from PBMCs, collected around 350 days after allogeneic stem cell transplant with posttransplant cyclophosphamide. The TCR sequence derives from a male patient aged 45-60 years who received an allogeneic stem cell transplant from a related donor and was CMV-positive. Some T cells may be transferred from the graft donor. DNA for the CDR3: TGTGCCAGCAGGATACAGGGTGCGGCCGGGGAGCTGTTTTTT. This translates into CASRIQGAAGELFF. The full variable domain, in which reference TRBV7-9 and TRBJ2-2 provide the parts outside the CDR3, is DTGVSQNPRHKITKRGQNVTFRCDPISEHNRLYWYRQTLGQGPEFLTYFQNEAQLEKSRLLSDRFSAERPKGSFSTLEIQRTEQGDSAMYLCASRIQGAAGELFFGEGSRLTVL.